The 10 T cell receptor beta chains in this list originate from one sample, sequenced in a study of response to subunit inactivated influenza vaccine. MiXCR, run by TCRdb on the RT-PCR reads, gives a single entry per CDR3 protein. The sample has over 150,000 distinct CDR3 sequences; roughly 10% are singletons. This specimen consisted of CD8+ T cells sorted from PBMCs, obtained about 23 months after vaccination. Source of these receptors: a man in his fifties or sixties who received an inactivated influenza vaccine.

This clonotype appeared many times. The chain carries TRBV29-1 and TRBJ1-1; possible D gene TRBD1, 6 bases. V lost 6 bases to trimming and J lost 0 bases, with 14 bases between them. CDR3 length: 14 amino acids. Germline assignment: CDR1 SQVTM and CDR2 ANQGSEA. The CDR3 region is CSVAGTRMNTEAFF. For the CDR3, the DNA is TGCAGCGTCGCCGGGACACGGATGAACACTGAAGCTTTCTTT.

J is TRBJ1-4 and V is TRBV27; possible D gene TRBD1, 6 bases. V gave up 4 bases and J gave up 6 bases, with 24 bases separating them. This CDR3 region has 18 residues. Germline lookup yields CDR1 MNHEY and CDR2 SMNVEV (reference sequence). The CDR3 region has the DNA TGTGCCAGCAGTTCCCTATTGGGGCCATACAGGGTAGATGAAAAACTGTTTTTT. Amino acids: CASSSLLGPYRVDEKLFF.

The CDR3 sequence: CASKGYGGNTEAFF. The CDR3 DNA reads as TGTGCCAGTAAGGGTTACGGAGGAAACACTGAAGCTTTCTTT. V is TRBV19 and J is TRBJ1-1; no reliable D call. This CDR3 comprises 14 residues. Germline V lookup: CDR1 LNHDA, CDR2 SQIVND (reference sequence). The germline V and J ends were trimmed by 7 bases and 2 bases, with 14 bases remaining between them. The whole variable domain, filled in from reference TRBV19 and TRBJ1-1, reads DGGITQSPKYLFRKEGQNVTLSCEQNLNHDAMYWYRQDPGQGLRLIYYSQIVNDFQKGDIAEGYSVSREKKESFPLTVTSAQKNPTAFYLCASKGYGGNTEAFFGQGTRLTVV.

This clonotype was recorded a few times. A junction boundary mismatches the germline segment, possibly from a read error. The V and J genes are TRBV7-7 and TRBJ2-1; TRBD1 might be the D (6 bases). The CDR3 is 16 residues long. Germline V lookup: CDR1 SSHAT, CDR2 FNYEAQ (reference sequence). DNA of the CDR3: TGTGCTAGCAGCCCACTCAACAGGGAATCGGACGATGAGCAGTTCTTC. Protein sequence: CASSPLNRESDDEQFF.

At least ten counts were recorded for this clonotype. The chain has TRBV20-1 and TRBJ2-5, with D possibly called TRBD1 or TRBD2 (5 bases each). CDR3 size: 15 residues. Trimming took 3 bases from V and 1 from J, leaving 15 bases between them. Germline lookup yields CDR1 DFQATT and CDR2 SNEGSKA (reference sequence). The CDR3 nucleotides read TGCAGTGCTAGTGTTTCCGGGACCCTCCAAGAGACCCAGTACTTC. This codes for CSASVSGTLQETQYF.

In this sample, this clonotype turned up a few times. This chain links TRBV4-3 with TRBJ1-6, with D unresolved. V gave up 0 bases and J gave up 5 bases, with 8 bases separating them. CDR1 LGHNA and CDR2 YSLEER come from the germline V gene. The CDR3 sequence is 15 residues long. This chain's CDR3 is CASSQDFGNNSPLHF. The CDR3 DNA is TGCGCCAGCAGCCAAGATTTCGGAAATAATTCACCCCTCCACTTT.

The J gene is TRBJ1-5, the V gene TRBV12-3 or TRBV12-4; unclear D gene. The CDR3 consists of 13 residues. V lost 8 bases and J lost 5, with 13 bases in between. The CDR3, as DNA: TGTGCCAGCGGAACAGCGATCTATCAGCCCCAGCATTTT. It is translated as CASGTAIYQPQHF.

This clonotype was observed a few times. The chain uses TRBV10-2 and TRBJ2-7; D not resolved. V was pared by 0 bases and J by 3 bases, with 6 bases between. The CDR3 loop spans 13 amino acids. Germline V CDR1 and CDR2: WSHSY, SAAADI. The CDR3 DNA reads TGCGCCAGCAGTGAGTCGAGAGACTACGAGCAGTACTTC. Translated: CASSESRDYEQYF.

This clonotype came up a few times. J is TRBJ2-7 and V is TRBV3-1; D remains unclear. The length of the CDR3 is 15 residues. The ends were cut back, 1 base at V and 6 bases at J, with 16 bases in the middle. The germline V gene encodes CDR1 LGHDT and CDR2 YNNKEL (reference sequence). The CDR3 coding sequence is TGTGCCAGCAGCCAAGGGTCTCTCGGACCGCCCGAGCAGTACTTC. Its translation is CASSQGSLGPPEQYF.

This rearrangement joins TRBV7-9 to TRBJ2-1; 13 bases line up with TRBD2. V was clipped by 5 bases and J by 15 bases; unmatched bases: 19. This CDR3 has 17 residues. Looked up from germline, CDR1 is SEHNR and CDR2 is FQNEAQ (reference sequence). This chain's CDR3 is CASSPFAPGLAGEGGFF. CDR3 coding DNA: TGTGCCAGCAGCCCATTCGCCCCCGGACTAGCGGGAGAAGGTGGGTTCTTC.